The present T cell receptor (beta chain) was sequenced within a study of blood T cell repertoires in COVID-19. On the study more broadly: Both acute and convalescent COVID-19 samples were obtained from the United States, Italy and Spain. PBMCs, B-cell-depleted T cells, or T cells were the source of the cDNA or gDNA that made up the material.

Original processing notes: Reference gene primer amplification yielded estimated nucleated cell counts. The data were produced by immunoSEQ multiplex PCR, yet TCRdb's version contains in-frame clones alone and is incomplete. The DNA gave D and trimming, while V, J and clone size come from that table. The table includes 40,000 to 50,000 clones, around 90% detected once. Germline V gene lookup returns CDR1 GTSNPN and CDR2 SVGIG (reference sequence). The CDR3 covers 14 residues. Trimming cost V 4 bases and J 5 bases; bases outside gene matches: 6. Material for sequencing was peripheral blood. The chain is built from TRBV30 and TRBJ1-5; 9 bases align to TRBD1. This TCR derives from a human donor in a cohort sampled during active COVID-19. CDR3 loop: CAWNRGLRDQPQHF. The CDR3 region has the DNA TGTGCCTGGAACAGGGGGCTTCGGGATCAGCCCCAGCATTTT.